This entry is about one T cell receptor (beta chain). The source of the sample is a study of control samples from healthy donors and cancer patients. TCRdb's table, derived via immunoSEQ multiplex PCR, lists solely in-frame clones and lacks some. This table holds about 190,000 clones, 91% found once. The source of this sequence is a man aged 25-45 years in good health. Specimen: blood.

This CDR3 is CASSQGLSGNTIYF. For the CDR3, the DNA is TGTGCCAGCAGTCAGGGCCTCTCTGGAAACACCATATATTTT. The V call is TRBV6-6, the J call TRBJ1-3; maybe TRBD1 (5 bases). The CDR3 is made up of 14 amino acids. The germline CDR1 and CDR2 sequences are MNHNY and SVGAGI (reference sequence). Trimming shortened V by 5 bases and J by 0 bases, and 8 bases separated the two germline ends.